A selection of T cell receptor beta chains follows, all from one sample in a study of T cells in Graves' hyperthyroidism and ophthalmopathy. TCRdb called the multiplex PCR reads again in MiXCR, with one record for every CDR3 protein. The repertoire has 650,000 to 700,000 distinct CDR3 sequences, roughly 17% of them found once; the top ten carry about a sixth. The sequenced sample consisted of blood. The receptors were gathered from a man aged 50 or older with Graves' hyperthyroidism. Both conserved end residues are part of each CDR3. The D gene is left open where the match is weak. Only part of the rows carry a size: once, few, many, or a class if the clone is expanded.

TRBJ2-2 | TRBV25-1 | once | NA | TGTGCCAGCAGTGACCGGGAGCTCTTTTCCGGGGAGCTGTTTTTT | CASSDRELFSGELFF
TRBJ2-1 | TRBV7-9 | NA | TRBD2 | TGTGCCAGCAGCAGGCCGGGACTAGCGGGAGTTCCTGATGAGCAGTTCTTC | CASSRPGLAGVPDEQFF
TRBJ2-7 | TRBV20-1 | once | TRBD2 | TGCAGTGCTAGACGAGCGGGAGGCTCCTACGAGCAGTACTTC | CSARRAGGSYEQYF
TRBJ2-1 | TRBV29-1 | many | TRBD2 | TGCAGCGTTGTTCCGGGACTAGAGCGGTACAATGAGCAGTTCTTC | CSVVPGLERYNEQFF
TRBJ1-5 | TRBV27 | many | TRBD1 | TGTGCCAGCAGTTTATCGGCAGGGGGTCAGCCCCAGCATTTT | CASSLSAGGQPQHF
TRBJ2-2 | TRBV7-9 | NA | NA | TGTGCCAGCAGCTTAGGCGGAGGGGGCTGGAGCGGGGAGCTGTTTTTT | CASSLGGGGWSGELFF
TRBJ1-5 | TRBV12-3/TRBV12-4 | few | TRBD1 | TGTGCCATGGCCCCCTCCGGACAGGATAATCAGCCCCAGCATTTT | CAMAPSGQDNQPQHF
TRBJ1-1 | TRBV19 | many | NA | TGTGCCAGTAAGATCACGGACAGCCACACTGAAGCTTTCTTT | CASKITDSHTEAFF
TRBJ1-1 | TRBV7-2 | NA | NA | TGTGCCAGCAGCTCACTGACAGGAATGAACACTGAAGCTTTCTTT | CASSSLTGMNTEAFF
TRBJ2-2 | TRBV20-1 | NA | NA | TGCAGTGTGTCCCCGGTGCGAGCGGTCAACACCGGGGAGCTGTTTTTT | CSVSPVRAVNTGELFF
TRBJ1-6 | TRBV6-1 | few | NA | TGTGCCAGCAGTTCAGACACGAATAATTCACCCCTCCACTTT | CASSSDTNNSPLHF
TRBJ2-2 | TRBV19 | few | NA | TGTGCCAGTAGGCCGGGACACTCTGCGAACACCGGGGAGCTGTTTTTT | CASRPGHSANTGELFF
TRBJ1-1 | TRBV28 | many | TRBD1 | TGTGCCAGCAGTCCGGCGACAGGGGTGAACACTGAAGCTTTCTTT | CASSPATGVNTEAFF
TRBJ2-2 | TRBV12-3/TRBV12-4 | few | NA | TGTGCCGATTGGGTCTCCGAGAGCGGGGAGCTGTTTTTT | CADWVSESGELFF
TRBJ2-7 | TRBV20-1 | few | NA | TGCAGTGCTAGAGATACGCGAATGATAGAGCAGTACTTC | CSARDTRMIEQYF
TRBJ2-7 | TRBV7-6 | few | NA | TGTGCCAGCAGCCACGGTCGGGGGTACGAGCAGTACTTC | CASSHGRGYEQYF
TRBJ2-3 | TRBV28 | few | TRBD2 | TGTGCCAGCAGTTTAACCAGACTAGCGGGAGGGGATACGCAGTATTTT | CASSLTRLAGGDTQYF
TRBJ1-2 | TRBV28 | many | NA | TGTGCCAGCAGTTTTGGCGGGACGGGGTATGACTACACCTTC | CASSFGGTGYDYTF
TRBJ1-6 | TRBV28 | many | NA | TGTGCCAGCAGTTTGCAGGGAAGGGATAATTCACCCCTCCACTTT | CASSLQGRDNSPLHF
TRBJ2-1 | TRBV7-9 | NA | NA | TGTGCCAGCAGCTTAAATGGCCTCGCCTATGATGAGCAGTTCTTC | CASSLNGLAYDEQFF
TRBJ1-5 | TRBV27 | many | NA | TGTGCCAGCAATCCGGAGGGGAGCAATCAGCCCCAGCATTTT | CASNPEGSNQPQHF
TRBJ2-3 | TRBV5-6 | NA | TRBD2 | TGTGCCAGCAGCCCAACGCGGGGGAGGGCCACAGATACGCAGTATTTT | CASSPTRGRATDTQYF
TRBJ1-1 | TRBV9 | few | NA | TGTGCCAGCAGCGTAGTTGTGGCCACTGGGAACACTGAAGCTTTCTTT | CASSVVVATGNTEAFF
TRBJ2-1 | TRBV20-1 | NA | NA | TGCAGTGCTAGAGACCCCCTACAACCCAATGAGCAGTTCTTC | CSARDPLQPNEQFF
TRBJ1-1 | TRBV7-9 | few | NA | TGTGCCAGCAGCTTAGCTGCTGGGGCTGAAGCTTTCTTT | CASSLAAGAEAFF
TRBJ2-1 | TRBV27 | many | NA | TGTGCCAGCAGAAGAACTAGCACCGAGGCACACAATGAGCAGTTCTTC | CASRRTSTEAHNEQFF
TRBJ2-2 | TRBV18 | NA | NA | TGTGCCAGCTCACCCCTTAGCGGTCTGAACACCGGGGAGCTGTTTTTT | CASSPLSGLNTGELFF
TRBJ2-1 | TRBV10-1 | NA | TRBD2 | TGCGCCAGCAGTGAGTCCACTAGCGGGAATCCATACAATGAGCAGTTCTTC | CASSESTSGNPYNEQFF
TRBJ2-7 | TRBV9 | many | NA | TGTGCCAGCAGCGTCGGTCTGGCTCGCGGGGAGCAGTACTTC | CASSVGLARGEQYF
TRBJ1-1 | TRBV6-5 | many | NA | TGTGCCAGCAGTTACTCCGGGACACCGGAACTCGTGAACACTGAAGCTTTCTTT | CASSYSGTPELVNTEAFF
TRBJ2-7 | TRBV3-1 | many | NA | TGTGCCAGCAGCCAAGAGTTCCGCGAGCAGTACTTC | CASSQEFREQYF
TRBJ1-1 | TRBV27 | many | NA | TGTGCCAGCAGTTCGACAGCATTGAACACTGAAGCTTTCTTT | CASSSTALNTEAFF
TRBJ2-7 | TRBV4-3 | NA | NA | TGCGCCAGCAGCCAAGATTTCGGGGGCGCGGAATACGAGCAGTACTTC | CASSQDFGGAEYEQYF
TRBJ1-5 | TRBV5-1 | NA | NA | TGCGCCAGCAGCTTGACAGCAGACGGGCCCCAGCATTTT | CASSLTADGPQHF
TRBJ2-1 | TRBV7-2 | few | TRBD1 | TGTGCCAGCAGTCCCTTTGCTGGACAGGGATACAATGAGCAGTTCTTC | CASSPFAGQGYNEQFF
TRBJ2-1 | TRBV20-1 | many | NA | TGCAGTGCTAGTCCCGCACCGTCCTACAATGAGCAGTTCTTC | CSASPAPSYNEQFF
TRBJ2-3 | TRBV2 | many | TRBD2 | TGTGCCAGCGGCGGGACTAGCGGGAGTTGGCCAGATACGCAGTATTTT | CASGGTSGSWPDTQYF
TRBJ1-1 | TRBV18 | few | NA | TGTGCCAGCTCACCCAGGGCTGGCGACACTGAAGCTTTCTTT | CASSPRAGDTEAFF
TRBJ1-5 | TRBV20-1 | NA | NA | TGCAGTGCTAGTGAATCAAGGGGCGGTCAGTCTCGCAATCTGCCCCAGCATTTT | CSASESRGGQSRNLPQHF
TRBJ1-1 | TRBV7-9 | NA | TRBD1 | TGTGCCAGCAGCCCCCGGGACAGTATGAACACTGAAGCTTTCTTT | CASSPRDSMNTEAFF
TRBJ2-1 | TRBV7-2 | few | NA | TGTGCCAGCAGCTCCTACGGGACGAGGAATGAGCAGTTCTTC | CASSSYGTRNEQFF
TRBJ1-2 | TRBV20-1 | NA | NA | TGCAGTGCTAGTCAGCCCGCAGGACGAGGTGGCTACACCTTC | CSASQPAGRGGYTF
TRBJ2-2 | TRBV7-9 | NA | NA | TGTGCCAGCAGCTTAGCAGAGCTCTACACCGGGGAGCTGTTTTTT | CASSLAELYTGELFF
TRBJ1-4 | TRBV30 | NA | NA | TGTGCCTGGAGACATGGCTTTGAGGAAAAACTGTTTTTT | CAWRHGFEEKLFF
TRBJ2-7 | TRBV28 | NA | NA | TGTGCCAGCAGACCCTTGGGGACCCCGAACCACGAGCAGTACTTC | CASRPLGTPNHEQYF
TRBJ2-1 | TRBV28 | many | NA | TGTGCCAGCAGTCTCCCAGGCGCGGATGAGCAGTTCTTC | CASSLPGADEQFF
TRBJ1-1 | TRBV20-1 | NA | NA | TGCAGTGCTAGAGTTAGTAATCAATGGGTTGAAGCTTTCTTT | CSARVSNQWVEAFF
TRBJ2-1 | TRBV7-9 | many | TRBD2 | TGTGCCAGCAGCTTACGGCTAGCGGACTCCTACAATGAGCAGTTCTTC | CASSLRLADSYNEQFF
TRBJ1-1 | TRBV7-8 | once | NA | TGTGCCAGCAGCTTATCAGGGTCCGCGACTGAAGCTTTCTTT | CASSLSGSATEAFF
TRBJ2-7 | TRBV7-8 | many | TRBD2 | TGTGCCAGCAGCTTAGTTAGCGGGAGCTACGAGCAGTACTTC | CASSLVSGSYEQYF
TRBJ2-2 | TRBV20-1 | few | TRBD2 | TGCAGTGCTAGGGACAGCGGGAGCGGGGAGCTGTTTTTT | CSARDSGSGELFF